The 20 T cell receptor beta chains presented below share a single source sample, sequenced in a study of shared clonotypes between healthy human individuals. CD8 cells classed as naive were CD45RO-negative and positively selected for CCR7, excluding terminally differentiated effector memory CD45RA+ cells. Sequencing was performed with immunoSEQ multiplex PCR; in TCRdb, only in-frame clones are kept and a portion is missing. Of about 2 million clones in the sample, 85% to 95% were seen once. Sequencing was done on a sample of naive CD8+ T cells sorted from blood. These receptors were taken from a man between 18 and 35 years old in good health.

Comment on this clone: Distinct nucleotide sequences in the sample also encode this CDR3. CDR3: CASSLGSYGYTF. The CDR3 DNA reads as TGTGCCAGCAGTTTAGGTAGCTATGGCTACACCTTC. This chain links TRBV28 with TRBJ1-2; D remains unclear. Trimming took off 2 bases at V and 4 bases at J, with 5 bases between the two ends. Per germline, CDR1 MDHEN and CDR2 SYDVKM. The CDR3 covers 12 residues.

The chain recombines TRBV7-9 with TRBJ1-5; D perhaps matches TRBD1 (5 bases). The CDR3 spans 13 residues. With 2 bases removed from V and 7 bases from J, the gap between germline ends came to 9 bases. Germline loops: CDR1 SEHNR, CDR2 FQNEAQ (reference sequence). CDR3 coding DNA: TGTGCCAGCAGCTTATTCCGGGGGCAGCCCCAGCATTTT. It encodes CASSLFRGQPQHF.

This clone was detected once. The V gene is TRBV5-6, the J gene TRBJ2-7; D call uncertain. Germline CDR1 and CDR2: SGHDT and YYEEEE. V lost 4 bases, J lost 1 base, and 6 bases lay in between. This CDR3 contains 12 residues. The chain's CDR3 is CASSAESYEQYF. The CDR3 region has the DNA TGTGCCAGCAGCGCGGAATCCTACGAGCAGTACTTC.

The chain combines TRBV5-1 with TRBJ1-2, with TRBD1 as a possible D gene (6 bases). V dropped 0 bases and J dropped 5 bases, with 17 bases sitting between them. Germline CDR1 and CDR2: SGHRS and YFSETQ. The CDR3 has 16 residues. CDR3 sequence reads: CASSLELGGEWYGYTF. CDR3 DNA sequence: TGCGCCAGCAGCTTGGAGTTGGGGGGCGAGTGGTATGGCTACACCTTC.

V is TRBV9 and J is TRBJ2-3, with a weak D call TRBD2 (5 bases). The CDR3 totals 14 residues. Germline V gene lookup returns CDR1 SGDLS and CDR2 YYNGEE. V gave up 0 bases and J gave up 6 bases, with 11 bases separating them. The CDR3 loop is CASSVDLARDTQYF. The CDR3 DNA reads as TGTGCCAGCAGCGTAGACCTAGCCCGGGATACGCAGTATTTT.

There are a few counts of this clone. The chain employs TRBV7-9 and TRBJ2-7; the D is unclear. V lost 3 bases, J lost 3 bases, and 9 bases lay in between. This CDR3 comprises 13 residues. The germline V gene encodes CDR1 SEHNR and CDR2 FQNEAQ (reference sequence). CDR3 sequence (DNA): TGTGCCAGCAGCTTGTCTACGAGCTACGAGCAGTACTTC. Protein: CASSLSTSYEQYF. The entire variable domain, with the rest obtained from reference TRBV7-9 and TRBJ2-7, is as follows: DTGVSQNPRHKITKRGQNVTFRCDPISEHNRLYWYRQTLGQGPEFLTYFQNEAQLEKSRLLSDRFSAERPKGSFSTLEIQRTEQGDSAMYLCASSLSTSYEQYFGPGTRLTVT.

This clone was detected once. The chain has TRBV28 and TRBJ2-2, with D possibly matching TRBD1 (6 bases). V was trimmed by 1 base and J by 7 bases, leaving 16 bases between them. The germline V gene encodes CDR1 MDHEN and CDR2 SYDVKM. The CDR3 spans 16 residues. This CDR3 reads CASSLLQGLVSGELFF. In DNA form, the CDR3 reads TGTGCCAGCAGTTTATTACAGGGTCTTGTAAGCGGGGAGCTGTTTTTT.

The chain combines TRBV4-3 with TRBJ1-3, with TRBD1 matching 9 bases. V was pared by 8 bases and J by 1 base, with 3 bases of the junction left unmatched. This CDR3 is built from 14 residues. Germline V gene sequence: CDR1 LGHNA, CDR2 YSLEER. The CDR3: CASQDRGSGNTIYF. The CDR3 DNA reads TGCGCCAGCCAAGACAGGGGGTCTGGAAACACCATATATTTT.

This clone was seen only once. This rearrangement joins TRBV2 to TRBJ1-6; the D gene is possibly TRBD1 (5 bases). Germline assignment: CDR1 SNHLY and CDR2 FYNNEI. Trimming left V 6 bases short and J 7 bases short, with 13 bases between. The CDR3 contains 14 residues. CDR3 in DNA: TGTGCCAGCAGAGAGGGGCCGGGGAATTCACCCCTCCACTTT. Its translation is CASREGPGNSPLHF.

V gene TRBV18 combines with J gene TRBJ2-1; the D gene is possibly TRBD2 (6 bases). Germline V lookup: CDR1 KGHSH, CDR2 LQKENI. The germline V and J ends were trimmed by 0 bases and 5 bases, with 17 bases remaining between them. There are 17 residues in the CDR3. CDR3 sequence: CASSPPSRLGWDNEQFF. The DNA of the CDR3 is TGTGCCAGCTCACCACCGTCGAGACTAGGATGGGACAATGAGCAGTTCTTC.

This chain connects TRBV5-8 to TRBJ2-7; 8 bases agree with TRBD1. Germline V gives CDR1 SGHTS, CDR2 YDEGEE. Unmatched junction bases numbered 12, after V lost 0 bases and J lost 7 bases. CDR3 length: 16 residues. The CDR3 DNA follows: TGTGCCAGCAGCTTGGTTCCGGGACAGGTAATTGAAGAGCAGTACTTC. This gives the protein CASSLVPGQVIEEQYF.

This CDR3 is CASSTDSSSTDTQYF. The CDR3 nucleotides are TGTGCCAGCAGTACCGACAGCTCTAGCACAGATACGCAGTATTTT. The chain carries TRBV6-5 and TRBJ2-3, with D tentatively TRBD1 (5 bases). The length of the CDR3 is 15 residues. CDR1 is MNHEY and CDR2 is SVGAGI in the germline V gene. V dropped 5 bases and J dropped 0 bases, with 12 bases sitting between them.

This chain connects TRBV11-2 to TRBJ1-4, with a possible D match to TRBD1 (6 bases). V gave up 0 bases and J gave up 13 bases, with 9 bases separating them. Germline CDR1 SGHAT, CDR2 FQNNGV. The length of the CDR3 is 12 residues. CDR3 sequence reads: CASSLDTDRLFF. CDR3 sequence (DNA): TGTGCCAGCAGCTTAGATACGGACAGACTGTTTTTT.

The chain recombines TRBV15 with TRBJ2-6; D gene ambiguous. CDR1 and CDR2 from the germline V gene are LNHNV and YYDKDF (reference sequence). Trimming left V 8 bases short and J 0 bases short, with 8 bases between. This CDR3 is built from 14 residues. This chain's CDR3 is CATVEISGANVLTF. CDR3 DNA sequence: TGTGCCACCGTCGAGATCTCTGGGGCCAACGTCCTGACTTTC.

The V and J genes are TRBV6-4 and TRBJ2-7, with 7 bases fitting TRBD1. CDR3 length: 20 amino acids. Germline CDR1 is MRHNA and CDR2 is SNTAGT. Trimming took 6 bases from V and 6 from J; bases not matched to a gene: 29. This chain's CDR3 is CASRDAYGTEIARPHSEQYF. The CDR3 coding sequence is TGTGCCAGCAGGGACGCCTATGGGACAGAGATAGCTAGACCCCATTCCGAGCAGTACTTC.

This clone was seen only once. The chain employs TRBV7-2 and TRBJ2-5; 8 bases map to TRBD2. Germline CDR1 is SGHTA and CDR2 is FQGNSA. The V segment lost 2 bases and the J segment 3 bases; nucleotides outside the gene matches: 2. The CDR3 is 14 residues long. The CDR3: CASSLFGGEETQYF. CDR3 DNA sequence: TGTGCCAGCAGCTTATTCGGGGGGGAAGAGACCCAGTACTTC.

The chain employs TRBV28 and TRBJ2-7; the D gene could be TRBD1 or TRBD2 (5 bases each). The V gene's germline CDR1 is MDHEN and CDR2 SYDVKM. V lost 2 bases, J lost 2 bases, and 10 bases lay in between. The CDR3 is made up of 14 amino acids. The CDR3 bases are TGTGCCAGCAGTTTAATGCAGGGAGCCTACGAGCAGTACTTC. Translating it yields CASSLMQGAYEQYF. The complete variable domain, with remaining parts taken from reference TRBV28 and TRBJ2-7, reads DVKVTQSSRYLVKRTGEKVFLECVQDMDHENMFWYRQDPGLGLRLIYFSYDVKMKEKGDIPEGYSVSREKKERFSLILESASTNQTSMYLCASSLMQGAYEQYFGPGTRLTVT.

As to this clone: The sample contains more than one DNA sequence encoding this CDR3. The chain recombines TRBV19 with TRBJ2-1, with 10 positions matching TRBD2. Germline V gives CDR1 LNHDA, CDR2 SQIVND (reference sequence). The CDR3 totals 15 residues. The V gene end was trimmed by 3 bases and the J gene end by 4 bases; junction bases not matched to a gene: 3. The CDR3: CASSIRTSGYNEQFF. The DNA for the CDR3 is TGTGCCAGTAGTATTAGGACTAGCGGATACAATGAGCAGTTCTTC.

The chain links TRBV14 to TRBJ2-5, with TRBD2 as a possible D gene (6 bases). V dropped 4 bases and J dropped 2 bases, with 11 bases sitting between them. This CDR3 is built from 14 residues. Germline V gene data show CDR1 as SGHDN and CDR2 as FVKESK. CDR3 loop: CASSLRDSQETQYF. CDR3 coding DNA: TGTGCCAGCAGCCTCCGGGACTCACAAGAGACCCAGTACTTC.

The chain joins TRBV28 to TRBJ2-5; D is unclear. V was pared by 5 bases and J by 10 bases, with 17 bases between. CDR1 is MDHEN and CDR2 is SYDVKM in the germline V gene. This CDR3 is built from 13 residues. The CDR3 sequence is CASSLRATLIQYF. In nucleotides, the CDR3 is TGTGCCAGCAGTCTTCGGGCCACTTTGATCCAGTACTTC.